Below are 24 T cell receptor beta chains sequenced from a single sample in a study of response to subunit inactivated influenza vaccine. MiXCR was run by TCRdb on the RT-PCR reads, yielding one entry per CDR3 protein. The data hold just under 550,000 distinct CDR3 sequences, with 20% to 25% observed a single time. These sequences were also reported in another study, on T cells expressing NK-cell markers. From that paper: Synthesis of TCR beta cDNA relied on 5'RACE template switching carrying UMIs.

Sequencing was performed on CD4+ T cells sorted from PBMCs, taken approximately 12 days after vaccination. All receptors derive from a man in his forties or fifties who received an inactivated influenza vaccine.

This clonotype was observed at least ten times. The rearrangement uses TRBV28 and TRBJ1-1; 7 nucleotides match TRBD1. CDR1 is MDHEN, CDR2 SYDVKM, per germline. Trimming removed 6 bases from V and 7 bases from J; junction bases left unmatched: 5. This CDR3 is 12 amino acids long. The CDR3 spells CASRRGHLEAFF. The CDR3 DNA reads as TGTGCCAGCAGGAGGGGGCATCTTGAAGCTTTCTTT.

This sequence joins TRBV28 and TRBJ2-5; 9 bases match TRBD1. V shed 4 bases, J shed 5 bases, and the junction held 14 bases outside the gene matches. The CDR3 extends over 17 amino acids. Germline-derived CDR1 and CDR2 are MDHEN and SYDVKM. The CDR3 loop reads CASSSNPGQGLDETQYF. The DNA for the CDR3 is TGTGCCAGCAGTTCAAACCCGGGACAGGGTTTGGATGAGACCCAGTACTTC.

This clonotype was seen more than once but under ten times. The genes are TRBV4-3 and TRBJ2-1, with 7 bases that match TRBD2. V trimming: 5 bases; J trimming: 8 bases; junction bases outside the gene matches: 9. Germline V gene sequence: CDR1 LGHNA, CDR2 YSLEER. The CDR3 extends over 14 amino acids. CDR3 in amino acids: CASSSVTSRHEQFF. The CDR3 DNA reads TGCGCCAGCAGCTCGGTGACTAGCCGGCATGAGCAGTTCTTC.

Details on this clonotype: The junction departs from the called germline gene at one end, perhaps through a read error. J is TRBJ1-5 and V is TRBV28; TRBD1 is a possible D gene (5 bases). The germline V gene has CDR1 MDHEN and CDR2 SYDVKM. The CDR3 extends over 13 amino acids. The CDR3 DNA follows: TGTGCCAGCAGGGGGGACCTGAATCAGCCCCAGCGTTTT. It codes for CASRGDLNQPQRF.

In this sample, this clonotype turned up a few times. V is TRBV6-1 and J is TRBJ1-5, with a possible D match to TRBD1 (6 bases). Germline values: CDR1 MNHNS, CDR2 SASEGT. The length of the CDR3 is 17 residues. The ends were cut back, 6 bases at V and 6 bases at J, with 24 bases in the middle. Here the CDR3 reads CASSPDPTGFKGQPQHF. The CDR3 nucleotides are TGTGCCAGCAGCCCTGACCCTACAGGGTTTAAAGGTCAGCCCCAGCATTTT.

This clonotype was detected only a few times. The rearrangement joins TRBV5-1 to TRBJ1-1; possible D gene TRBD1, 5 bases. Trimming took 0 bases from V and 0 from J, leaving 12 bases between them. Germline V gives CDR1 SGHRS, CDR2 YFSETQ. The CDR3 loop spans 16 amino acids. The CDR3 nucleotides read TGCGCCAGCAGCTTGGGTTCTGGGGGTTTGAACACTGAAGCTTTCTTT. This codes for CASSLGSGGLNTEAFF.

This clonotype was counted only a few times. J is TRBJ2-1 and V is TRBV7-2, with 16 positions matching TRBD2. Germline CDR1 and CDR2: SGHTA and FQGNSA. The CDR3 runs to 17 residues. J was trimmed by 9 bases and V by 5 bases; bases with no gene match: 10. This CDR3 reads CASSLGGTSGRVGEQFF. The CDR3 DNA is TGTGCCAGCAGCCTGGGTGGGACTAGCGGGAGGGTAGGTGAGCAGTTCTTC. Drawing the rest from reference TRBV7-2 and TRBJ2-1, the complete variable domain is GAGVSQSPSNKVTEKGKDVELRCDPISGHTALYWYRQSLGQGLEFLIYFQGNSAPDKSGLPSDRFSAERTGGSVSTLTIQRTQQEDSAVYLCASSLGGTSGRVGEQFFGPGTRLTVL.

This clonotype was observed a handful of times. The J gene is TRBJ2-3, the V gene TRBV5-6; 7 positions match TRBD2. Losses at the gene ends were 4 bases for V and 2 bases for J; bases not matched to a gene: 7. Germline values: CDR1 SGHDT, CDR2 YYEEEE. There are 15 residues in the CDR3. The CDR3: CASSPGGLTTDTQYF. The DNA of the CDR3 is TGTGCCAGCAGCCCGGGGGGACTTACCACAGATACGCAGTATTTT.

This sequence joins TRBV25-1 and TRBJ2-5; possibly TRBD1 for D (6 bases). Germline CDR1 is MGHDK and CDR2 is SYGVNS. Between the trimmed V and J ends, which lost 5 bases and 0 bases, there was a span of 22 bases. This CDR3 is built from 18 residues. The CDR3 sequence is CASSPERYGQQYQETQYF. The CDR3 region has the DNA TGTGCCAGCAGTCCCGAGAGGTATGGACAGCAGTACCAAGAGACCCAGTACTTC.

The V call is TRBV13, the J call TRBJ2-7; TRBD1 or TRBD2 may be the D gene (5 bases each). V gave up 6 bases and J gave up 6 bases, with 18 bases separating them. The CDR3 totals 14 residues. The germline V gene has CDR1 PRHDT and CDR2 FYEKMQ (reference sequence). The CDR3 sequence is CASSLYNTGREQYF. In nucleotides, the CDR3 is TGTGCCAGCAGTCTATATAATACGGGGCGCGAGCAGTACTTC.

This clonotype was counted between two and nine times. This chain joins TRBV29-1 and TRBJ2-1, with 15 bases fitting TRBD2. The germline gives CDR1 SQVTM, CDR2 ANQGSEA. There are 15 residues in the CDR3. V gave up 7 bases and J gave up 3 bases; unmatched junction bases: 4. CDR3 sequence: CSGTSGRAVYNEQFF. CDR3 DNA: TGCAGCGGGACTAGCGGGAGGGCCGTCTACAATGAGCAGTTCTTC.

This chain joins TRBV5-1 and TRBJ2-2; 8 bases map to TRBD2. In germline, CDR1 is SGHRS, CDR2 YFSETQ. Trimming removed 0 bases from V and 9 bases from J; junction bases left unmatched: 7. This CDR3 is built from 15 residues. This CDR3 reads CASSLEPSGPRELFF. In DNA form, the CDR3 reads TGCGCCAGCAGCTTGGAGCCTAGCGGGCCCCGGGAGCTGTTTTTT.

This clonotype was counted many times. V is TRBV6-5 and J is TRBJ2-5; D is possibly TRBD1 (5 bases). The CDR3 spans 16 residues. Trimming shortened V by 0 bases and J by 5 bases, and 16 bases separated the two germline ends. Germline values: CDR1 MNHEY, CDR2 SVGAGI. DNA of the CDR3: TGTGCCAGCAGTTACTCGAACGGCAGGGAAAGGGAGACCCAGTACTTC. Its translation: CASSYSNGRERETQYF.

This clonotype was seen a single time. The chain combines TRBV3-1 with TRBJ2-2; 10 bases map to TRBD2. The CDR3 totals 15 residues. V was pared by 3 bases and J by 5 bases, with 3 bases of the junction left unmatched. The germline CDR1 and CDR2 sequences are LGHDT and YNNKEL (reference sequence). CDR3 sequence: CASSQVGLATGELFF. Here the CDR3 DNA reads TGTGCCAGCAGCCAGGTGGGACTAGCGACCGGGGAGCTGTTTTTT.

This clonotype has only one observation. V gene TRBV6-1 combines with J gene TRBJ2-7, with D unclear. V lost 6 bases and J 1 base, leaving 16 bases between the germline ends. Per germline, CDR1 MNHNS and CDR2 SASEGT. The CDR3 is made up of 15 amino acids. The CDR3 nucleotides are TGTGCCAGCAGCCGCGGACCGCTCCTTTCCTACGAGCAGTACTTC. This gives the protein CASSRGPLLSYEQYF.

This clonotype was observed a few times. The chain carries TRBV18 and TRBJ2-2; no reliable D call. The ends were cut back, 3 bases at V and 2 bases at J, with 7 bases in the middle. The CDR3 sequence is 14 residues long. Germline CDR1 reads KGHSH; CDR2 reads LQKENI. This chain's CDR3 is CASSPQINTGELFF. As DNA, the CDR3 is TGTGCCAGCTCACCGCAGATTAACACCGGGGAGCTGTTTTTT.

In this sample, this clonotype turned up once. This chain joins TRBV4-3 and TRBJ2-4; D may be TRBD2 (5 bases). CDR1 and CDR2 from the germline V gene are LGHNA and YSLEER. This CDR3 spans 15 amino acids. V lost 4 bases to trimming and J lost 5 bases, with 15 bases between them. In DNA form, the CDR3 reads TGCGCCAGCAGCCTTGACGGGATTGGGGAAAACATTCAGTACTTC. This sequence encodes CASSLDGIGENIQYF.

This clonotype occurred a few times. CDR3 nucleotide sequence: TGTGCCAGCAGCTTAGGCGGGGTGCGGGGTAATGAGCAGTTCTTC. As protein: CASSLGGVRGNEQFF. The chain carries TRBV7-3 and TRBJ2-1; a weak D match, TRBD2 (6 bases). The V and J ends lost 2 bases and 7 bases respectively, with 15 bases between them. The CDR3 runs to 15 residues. From germline, CDR1 is SGHTA and CDR2 FQGTGA.

This clonotype was found a few times. The CDR3 is CASSRRGVDTGELFF. The DNA of the CDR3 is TGTGCCAGTAGCAGACGCGGGGTGGACACCGGGGAGCTGTTTTTT. The chain uses TRBV19 and TRBJ2-2; possibly TRBD2 for D (6 bases). V lost 6 bases, J lost 3 bases, and 14 bases lay in between. CDR3 length: 15 amino acids. Germline V gene lookup returns CDR1 LNHDA and CDR2 SQIVND (reference sequence). The whole variable domain, remainder taken from reference TRBV19 and TRBJ2-2, is DGGITQSPKYLFRKEGQNVTLSCEQNLNHDAMYWYRQDPGQGLRLIYYSQIVNDFQKGDIAEGYSVSREKKESFPLTVTSAQKNPTAFYLCASSRRGVDTGELFFGEGSRLTVL.

The table lists this clonotype with a few counts. This chain links TRBV3-1 with TRBJ1-6; D unresolved. The CDR3 sequence is 16 residues long. With 1 base removed from V and 4 bases from J, the gap between germline ends came to 11 bases. Germline loops: CDR1 LGHDT, CDR2 YNNKEL (reference sequence). CDR3 DNA sequence: TGTGCCAGCAGCCAAGCAGTCAGATCTTATAATTCACCCCTCCACTTT. It encodes CASSQAVRSYNSPLHF.

This clonotype was found a few times. The V and J genes are TRBV19 and TRBJ2-3, with D perhaps matching TRBD1 (6 bases). Deletions cut 7 bases from V and 1 base from J, with 18 bases between. Germline V gene data show CDR1 as LNHDA and CDR2 as SQIVND (reference sequence). This CDR3 region has 16 residues. The CDR3: CASTGDTGLGTDTQYF. In DNA, the CDR3 is TGTGCCAGTACCGGGGACACAGGTTTAGGCACAGATACGCAGTATTTT.

The V gene is TRBV7-9, the J gene TRBJ1-3, with D perhaps matching TRBD1 (6 bases). CDR1 is SEHNR, CDR2 FQNEAQ, per germline (reference sequence). Trimming shortened V by 4 bases and J by 2 bases, and 12 bases separated the two germline ends. The CDR3 has 15 amino acids. CDR3 residues: CASSYYRETGNTIYF. The CDR3 nucleotides are TGTGCCAGCAGCTACTACAGGGAAACTGGAAACACCATATATTTT.

The chain employs TRBV18 and TRBJ2-1; TRBD2 matches 9 bases. Germline V gene sequence: CDR1 KGHSH, CDR2 LQKENI. V was clipped by 0 bases and J by 3 bases; unmatched bases: 6. The CDR3 spans 17 residues. DNA for the CDR3: TGTGCCAGCTCACCACCGAGGACTAGCGCACACTACAATGAGCAGTTCTTC. Its protein product is CASSPPRTSAHYNEQFF.

This clonotype was recorded a few times. The chain is built from TRBV7-8 and TRBJ2-1, with D unclear. Between the trimmed V and J ends, which lost 8 bases and 6 bases, there was a span of 8 bases. CDR3 size: 11 residues. Germline V gene data show CDR1 as SGHVS and CDR2 as FQNEAQ. The CDR3 DNA follows: TGTGCCAGCCGACCGAGCAATGAGCAGTTCTTC. Its protein product is CASRPSNEQFF.